Sequencing of this TCR beta chain was carried out in a study of CD8 T cells in Susac syndrome. Overall study findings and caveats: The study's TCR sequencing and HLA analysis covered a relatively small number of individuals, and the study acknowledged this.

cDNA came from roughly 0.53 to 1 ug RNA primed by random hexamers. Across 54 Vbeta and 13 Jbeta, immunoSEQ multiplex PCR amplified TCR beta CDR3. TCRdb passed the immunoSEQ multiplex PCR reads through MiXCR, listing each CDR3 protein once. The repertoire holds 160,000 or so distinct CDR3 sequences, roughly 94% seen once, with 0.075% to 0.095% in the top ten. Sequencing of TCR beta was carried out in blood CD8+ and CD4+ T cells. While CD8+ and CD4+ T cells were isolated negatively, TEMRA cells were enriched by FACS. The CDR3 has 15 residues. V lost 3 bases to trimming and J lost 0 bases, with 11 bases between them. Germline V gene data show CDR1 as MGHRA and CDR2 as YSYEKL. Points on this clonotype: Its antigen is currently unknown.

The receptor's source is a human donor with multiple sclerosis. Sequenced material: CD4+ T cells from PBMCs. The chain joins TRBV4-1 to TRBJ1-2; D unclear. The DNA of the CDR3 is TGCGCCAGCAGCCAGCCTGTTCAAGCTAACTATGGCTACACCTTC. Protein sequence: CASSQPVQANYGYTF.